These 19 T cell receptor beta chains originate from one sample sequenced in a study of blood T cell repertoires in COVID-19. This table comes from immunoSEQ multiplex PCR, and its TCRdb copy is limited to in-frame clones, with some not included. The sample shows 250,000 or so clones, approximately 90% of them seen only once. The sample was PBMCs or T cells enriched from blood (not recorded which). Source of these receptors: a man aged 35 to 55 who had recovered from COVID-19.

V is TRBV27 and J is TRBJ1-6; D call uncertain. Deletions cut 0 bases from V and 5 bases from J, with 17 bases between. CDR3 size: 18 residues. Germline V gene sequence: CDR1 MNHEY, CDR2 SMNVEV (reference sequence). The CDR3 reads CASSLSKARAVDNSPLHF. CDR3 bases: TGTGCCAGCAGTTTATCGAAAGCGCGGGCAGTCGATAATTCACCCCTCCACTTT.

The V call is TRBV28, the J call TRBJ2-1; 11 bases map to TRBD2. This CDR3 contains 14 residues. Germline V CDR1 and CDR2: MDHEN, SYDVKM. With 8 bases clipped from V and 2 bases from J, the junction kept 2 bases outside the gene matches. In DNA form, the CDR3 reads TGTGCCAGCGTACTAGCGGGAGCCTACAATGAGCAGTTCTTC. This gives the protein CASVLAGAYNEQFF. The whole variable domain, filled in from reference TRBV28 and TRBJ2-1, reads DVKVTQSSRYLVKRTGEKVFLECVQDMDHENMFWYRQDPGLGLRLIYFSYDVKMKEKGDIPEGYSVSREKKERFSLILESASTNQTSMYLCASVLAGAYNEQFFGPGTRLTVL.

The chain links TRBV6-5 to TRBJ1-1; D perhaps matches TRBD1 (6 bases). Germline CDR1 reads MNHEY; CDR2 reads SVGAGI. The CDR3 sequence is 13 residues long. Trimming stripped 4 bases from V and 1 base from J, with 7 bases between. The CDR3 sequence is CASSWDTNTEAFF. As DNA, the CDR3 is TGTGCCAGCAGTTGGGACACGAACACTGAAGCTTTCTTT.

V is TRBV4-1 and J is TRBJ1-2, with D possibly being TRBD1 (6 bases). The ends were cut back, 1 base at V and 14 bases at J, with 20 bases in the middle. The CDR3 loop spans 14 amino acids. Germline V gives CDR1 MGHRA, CDR2 YSYEKL. The chain's CDR3 is CASSQAEGVGRNTF. CDR3 nucleotides: TGCGCCAGCAGCCAAGCCGAGGGGGTAGGGAGAAATACCTTC.

In its sample, this clone was seen a few times. This rearrangement joins TRBV4-3 to TRBJ1-2; the D is unclear. The CDR3 extends over 13 amino acids. The V end lost 0 bases, the J end lost 1 base, and 3 bases lay between the germline ends. Germline values: CDR1 LGHNA, CDR2 YSLEER. This chain's CDR3 is CASSQDRNYGYTF. Written as DNA, the CDR3 is TGCGCCAGCAGCCAAGATCGTAACTATGGCTACACCTTC.

The genes are TRBV5-1 and TRBJ1-2; 9 nucleotides line up with TRBD1. The CDR3 is 15 residues long. Germline V gene sequence: CDR1 SGHRS, CDR2 YFSETQ. V was pared by 4 bases and J by 2 bases, with 6 bases of the junction left unmatched. In DNA form, the CDR3 reads TGCGCCAGCAGCAGAGGACAGGGGTTGAACTATGGCTACACCTTC. Encoded protein: CASSRGQGLNYGYTF. Full variable domain (outside the CDR3, taken from reference TRBV5-1 and TRBJ1-2): KAGVTQTPRYLIKTRGQQVTLSCSPISGHRSVSWYQQTPGQGLQFLFEYFSETQRNKGNFPGRFSGRQFSNSRSEMNVSTLELGDSALYLCASSRGQGLNYGYTFGSGTRLTVV.

The V call is TRBV27, the J call TRBJ2-1; 7 bases agree with TRBD1. This CDR3 contains 14 residues. The V segment lost 2 bases and the J segment 10 bases; nucleotides outside the gene matches: 8. CDR1 is MNHEY, CDR2 SMNVEV, per germline (reference sequence). The CDR3 sequence: CASSLVKGAGEQFF. The CDR3, as DNA: TGTGCCAGCAGTTTAGTTAAGGGGGCTGGGGAGCAGTTCTTC.

The rearrangement uses TRBV25-1 and TRBJ1-2; 8 nucleotides align to TRBD1. Looked up from germline, CDR1 is MGHDK and CDR2 is SYGVNS. The CDR3 is made up of 14 amino acids. V dropped 6 bases and J dropped 3; count of bases not matched to a gene: 6. The CDR3 here is CASRGTGYDYGYTF. Written as DNA, the CDR3 is TGTGCCAGCAGGGGGACAGGATACGACTATGGCTACACCTTC.

The chain is built from TRBV18 and TRBJ2-7; 9 bases match TRBD1. The CDR3 sequence is 14 residues long. Per the germline V gene, CDR1 is KGHSH and CDR2 is LQKENI. V lost 3 bases, J lost 3 bases, and 3 bases stayed unmatched. The CDR3: CASSPGTGLYEQYF. CDR3 DNA sequence: TGTGCCAGCTCACCCGGGACAGGGCTCTACGAGCAGTACTTC.

This rearrangement joins TRBV14 to TRBJ2-7, with D tentatively TRBD1 (6 bases). Trimming removed 3 bases from V and 3 bases from J, with 12 bases in between. This CDR3 region has 14 residues. The germline gives CDR1 SGHDN, CDR2 FVKESK. The CDR3 protein is CASSQVGGVYEQYF. CDR3 nucleotide sequence: TGTGCCAGCAGCCAGGTAGGGGGTGTCTACGAGCAGTACTTC.

The chain joins TRBV15 to TRBJ2-5; 10 nucleotides agree with TRBD2. This CDR3 has 16 residues. The germline V gene encodes CDR1 LNHNV and CDR2 YYDKDF (reference sequence). V shed 0 bases and J 5 bases; nucleotides not matched to a gene: 6. CDR3: CATSRDRLAGVETQYF. CDR3 in DNA: TGTGCCACCAGCAGAGATCGTCTAGCGGGAGTGGAGACCCAGTACTTC.

V is TRBV28 and J is TRBJ2-7; TRBD2 aligns across 7 bases. This CDR3 comprises 16 residues. Germline CDR1 MDHEN, CDR2 SYDVKM. With V trimmed by 7 bases and J by 4 bases, 16 bases remained unmatched. The DNA for the CDR3 is TGTGCCAGCATGGGCGCTTTCCCGGGACTATTTTACGAGCAGTACTTC. Protein sequence: CASMGAFPGLFYEQYF.

The CDR3 region has the DNA TGTGCCTGGAGACGGGTGAACACTGAAGCTTTCTTT. Translation gives CAWRRVNTEAFF. The genes are TRBV30 and TRBJ1-1, with no clear D. The V and J ends lost 3 bases and 0 bases respectively, with 5 bases between them. CDR3 length: 12 amino acids. Germline V lookup: CDR1 GTSNPN, CDR2 SVGIG (reference sequence).

The J gene is TRBJ1-5, the V gene TRBV19; 8 bases map to TRBD1. CDR1 LNHDA and CDR2 SQIVND come from the germline V gene (reference sequence). V shed 6 bases and J 4 bases; nucleotides not matched to a gene: 8. The CDR3 is 15 residues long. DNA for the CDR3: TGTGCCAGTAGGGGAGGGACAGGCGGAAATCAGCCCCAGCATTTT. Protein sequence: CASRGGTGGNQPQHF.

This chain connects TRBV24-1 to TRBJ2-1, with 8 bases that match TRBD2. CDR1 is KGHDR, CDR2 SFDVKD, per germline. The CDR3 is 13 residues long. With 7 bases clipped from V and 7 bases from J, the junction kept 5 bases outside the gene matches. CDR3 nucleotide sequence: TGTGCCACCAGCGGGGGGGCAGGTAATGAGCAGTTCTTC. Encoded protein: CATSGGAGNEQFF.

The chain employs TRBV7-9 and TRBJ2-7; the match to TRBD2 covers 12 bases. The V segment lost 4 bases and the J segment 4 bases; nucleotides outside the gene matches: 11. The CDR3 has 17 amino acids. The V gene's germline CDR1 is SEHNR and CDR2 FQNEAQ (reference sequence). DNA of the CDR3: TGTGCCAGCAGCTCACCTCCCAGACTAGCGGGGGATTACGAGCAGTACTTC. It is translated as CASSSPPRLAGDYEQYF.

This clone came up a few times. The genes are TRBV9 and TRBJ2-7; weak D call: TRBD2 (5 bases). The CDR3 contains 13 residues. Per the germline V gene, CDR1 is SGDLS and CDR2 is YYNGEE. The ends were cut back, 0 bases at V and 10 bases at J, with 14 bases in the middle. The CDR3 coding sequence is TGTGCCAGCAGCGTAGATCCCGACGGGGTCCAGTACTTC. It translates to CASSVDPDGVQYF.

The chain couples TRBV28 to TRBJ1-2; 10 nucleotides line up with TRBD1. The V gene end was trimmed by 5 bases and the J gene end by 2 bases; junction bases not matched to a gene: 5. The CDR3 loop spans 15 amino acids. CDR1 is MDHEN, CDR2 SYDVKM, per germline. The CDR3 sequence: CASSPPGQGNYGYTF. DNA for the CDR3: TGTGCCAGCAGTCCACCGGGACAGGGGAACTATGGCTACACCTTC.

The chain employs TRBV7-9 and TRBJ2-6; D perhaps matches TRBD1 (7 bases). Per germline, CDR1 SEHNR and CDR2 FQNEAQ (reference sequence). V was trimmed by 4 bases and J by 1 base, leaving 20 bases between them. This CDR3 is built from 19 residues. CDR3 sequence reads: CASSSFLFRGTSGANVLTF. CDR3 nucleotide sequence: TGTGCCAGCAGCTCTTTCCTATTCAGGGGGACTTCTGGGGCCAACGTCCTGACTTTC. Combining the CDR3 with reference TRBV7-9 and TRBJ2-6 gives the whole variable domain DTGVSQNPRHKITKRGQNVTFRCDPISEHNRLYWYRQTLGQGPEFLTYFQNEAQLEKSRLLSDRFSAERPKGSFSTLEIQRTEQGDSAMYLCASSSFLFRGTSGANVLTFGAGSRLTVL.